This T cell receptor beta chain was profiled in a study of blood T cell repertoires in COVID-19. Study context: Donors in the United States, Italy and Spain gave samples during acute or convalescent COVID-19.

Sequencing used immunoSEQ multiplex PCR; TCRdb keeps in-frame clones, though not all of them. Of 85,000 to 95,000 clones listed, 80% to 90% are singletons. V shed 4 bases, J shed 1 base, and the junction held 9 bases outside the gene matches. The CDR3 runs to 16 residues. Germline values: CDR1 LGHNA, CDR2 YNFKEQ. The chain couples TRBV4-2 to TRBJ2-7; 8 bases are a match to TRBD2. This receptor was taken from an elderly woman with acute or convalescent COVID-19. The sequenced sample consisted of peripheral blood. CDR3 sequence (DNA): TGTGCCAGCAGCCCTACAGGAGCGGGGGCATCCTACGAGCAGTACTTC. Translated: CASSPTGAGASYEQYF.